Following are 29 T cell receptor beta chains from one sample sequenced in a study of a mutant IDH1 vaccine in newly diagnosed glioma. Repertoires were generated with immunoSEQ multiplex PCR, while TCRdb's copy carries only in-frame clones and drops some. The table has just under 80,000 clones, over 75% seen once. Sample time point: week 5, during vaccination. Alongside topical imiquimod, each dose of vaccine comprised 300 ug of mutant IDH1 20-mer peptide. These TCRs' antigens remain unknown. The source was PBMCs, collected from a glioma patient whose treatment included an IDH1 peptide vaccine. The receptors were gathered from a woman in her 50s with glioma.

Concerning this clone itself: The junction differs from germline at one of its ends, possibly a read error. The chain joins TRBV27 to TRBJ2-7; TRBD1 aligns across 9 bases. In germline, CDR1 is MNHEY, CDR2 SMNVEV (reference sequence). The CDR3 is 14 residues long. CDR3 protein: CASSAGTGSYGQYF. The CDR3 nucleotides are TGTGCCAGCAGTGCCGGGACAGGGTCCTACGGGCAGTACTTC.

CDR3 amino acids: CASSFVTSGSTDTQYF. Written as DNA, the CDR3 is TGCGCCAGCAGCTTTGTGACTAGCGGGAGTACAGATACGCAGTATTTT. The rearrangement joins TRBV5-1 to TRBJ2-3; 12 bases match TRBD2. CDR1 is SGHRS, CDR2 YFSETQ, per germline. The CDR3 is 16 amino acids. V shed 2 bases and J 3 bases; nucleotides not matched to a gene: 4.

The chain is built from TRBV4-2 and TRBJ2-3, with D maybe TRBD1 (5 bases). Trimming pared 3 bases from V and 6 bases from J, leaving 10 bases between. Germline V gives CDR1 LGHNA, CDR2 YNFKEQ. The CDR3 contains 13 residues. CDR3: CASSHSRADTQYF. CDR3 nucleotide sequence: TGTGCCAGCAGCCATAGCAGGGCCGATACGCAGTATTTT.

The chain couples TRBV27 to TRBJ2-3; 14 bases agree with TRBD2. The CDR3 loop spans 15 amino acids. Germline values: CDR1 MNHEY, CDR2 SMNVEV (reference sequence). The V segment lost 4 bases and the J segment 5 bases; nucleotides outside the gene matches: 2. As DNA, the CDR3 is TGTGCCAGCAGTTGGGGACTAGCGGGAGTAGATACGCAGTATTTT. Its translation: CASSWGLAGVDTQYF.

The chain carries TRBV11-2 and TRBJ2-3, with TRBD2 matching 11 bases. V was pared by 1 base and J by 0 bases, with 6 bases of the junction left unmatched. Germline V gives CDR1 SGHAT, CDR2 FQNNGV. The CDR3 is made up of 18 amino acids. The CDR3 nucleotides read TGTGCCAGCAGCTTAGCCCCGGGACTAGCGGAGAGCACAGATACGCAGTATTTT. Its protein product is CASSLAPGLAESTDTQYF.

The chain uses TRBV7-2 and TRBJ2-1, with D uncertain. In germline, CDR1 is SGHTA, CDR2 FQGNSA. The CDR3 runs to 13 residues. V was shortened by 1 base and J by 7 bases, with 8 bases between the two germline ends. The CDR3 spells CASSLGFGNEQFF. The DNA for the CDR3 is TGTGCCAGCAGCTTAGGTTTTGGGAATGAGCAGTTCTTC.

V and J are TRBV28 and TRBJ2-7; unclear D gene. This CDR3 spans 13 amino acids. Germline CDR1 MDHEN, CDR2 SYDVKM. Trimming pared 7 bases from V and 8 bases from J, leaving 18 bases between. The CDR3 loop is CASTGPSELQQYF. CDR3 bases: TGTGCCAGCACCGGACCATCGGAACTCCAGCAGTACTTC.

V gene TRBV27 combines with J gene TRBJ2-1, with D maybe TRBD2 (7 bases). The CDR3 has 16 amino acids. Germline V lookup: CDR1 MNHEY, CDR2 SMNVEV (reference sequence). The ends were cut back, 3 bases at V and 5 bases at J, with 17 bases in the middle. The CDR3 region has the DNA TGTGCCAGCAGTTTGGGGGCCGGGACTACTAACAATGAGCAGTTCTTC. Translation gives CASSLGAGTTNNEQFF.

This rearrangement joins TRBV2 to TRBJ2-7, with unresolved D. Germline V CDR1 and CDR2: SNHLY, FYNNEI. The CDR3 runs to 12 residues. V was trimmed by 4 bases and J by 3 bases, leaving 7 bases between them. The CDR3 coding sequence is TGTGCCAGCAGTGTAGGGTTCTACGAGCAGTACTTC. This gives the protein CASSVGFYEQYF. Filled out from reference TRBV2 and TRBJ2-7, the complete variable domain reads EPEVTQTPSHQVTQMGQEVILRCVPISNHLYFYWYRQILGQKVEFLVSFYNNEISEKSEIFDDQFSVERPDGSNFTLKIRSTKLEDSAMYFCASSVGFYEQYFGPGTRLTVT.

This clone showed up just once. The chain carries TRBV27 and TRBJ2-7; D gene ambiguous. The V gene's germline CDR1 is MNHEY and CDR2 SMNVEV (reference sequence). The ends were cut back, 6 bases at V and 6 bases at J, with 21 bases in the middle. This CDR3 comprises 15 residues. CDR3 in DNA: TGTGCCAGCAGCCCCGAACTCCTACTTACGACCGAGCAGTACTTC. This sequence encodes CASSPELLLTTEQYF.

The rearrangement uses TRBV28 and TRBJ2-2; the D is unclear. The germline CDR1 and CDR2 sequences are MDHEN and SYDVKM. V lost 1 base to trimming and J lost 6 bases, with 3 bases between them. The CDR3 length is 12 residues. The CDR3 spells CASSLYSGELFF. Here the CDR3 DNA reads TGTGCCAGCAGTTTATATTCCGGGGAGCTGTTTTTT.

The CDR3 reads CASGIFAGGGNTIYF. In DNA, the CDR3 is TGTGCCAGCGGGATTTTCGCAGGGGGTGGAAACACCATATATTTT. The chain is built from TRBV7-9 and TRBJ1-3; 7 nucleotides align to TRBD1. J was trimmed by 3 bases and V by 8 bases; bases with no gene match: 10. Germline values: CDR1 SEHNR, CDR2 FQNEAQ (reference sequence). This CDR3 has 15 amino acids.

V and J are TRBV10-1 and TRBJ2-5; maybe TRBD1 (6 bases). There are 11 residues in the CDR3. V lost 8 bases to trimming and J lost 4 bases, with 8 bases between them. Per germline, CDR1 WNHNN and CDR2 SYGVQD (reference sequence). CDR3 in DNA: TGCGCCAGCGGCAGGGGAGAGACCCAGTACTTC. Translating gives CASGRGETQYF.

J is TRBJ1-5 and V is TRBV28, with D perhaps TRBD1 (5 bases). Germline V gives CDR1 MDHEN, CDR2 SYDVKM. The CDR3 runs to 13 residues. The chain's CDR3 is CATGGGPYQPQHF. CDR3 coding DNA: TGTGCTACCGGGGGGGGACCATACCAGCCCCAGCATTTT.

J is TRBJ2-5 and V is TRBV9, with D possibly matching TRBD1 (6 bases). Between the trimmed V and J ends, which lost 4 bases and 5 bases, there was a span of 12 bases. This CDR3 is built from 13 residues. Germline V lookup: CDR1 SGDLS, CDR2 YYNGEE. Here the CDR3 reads CASSLGTWETQYF. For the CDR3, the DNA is TGTGCCAGCAGCCTTGGGACATGGGAGACCCAGTACTTC.

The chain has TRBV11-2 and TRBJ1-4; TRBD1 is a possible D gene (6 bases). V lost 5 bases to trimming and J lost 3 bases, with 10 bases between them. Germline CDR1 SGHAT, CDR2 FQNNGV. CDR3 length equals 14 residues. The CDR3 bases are TGTGCCAGCAGCCTCGGACAGCCTAATGAAAAACTGTTTTTT. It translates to CASSLGQPNEKLFF.

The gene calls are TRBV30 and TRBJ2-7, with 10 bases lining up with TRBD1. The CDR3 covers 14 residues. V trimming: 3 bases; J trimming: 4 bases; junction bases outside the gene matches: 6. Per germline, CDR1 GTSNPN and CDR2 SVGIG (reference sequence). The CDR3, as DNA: TGTGCCTGGAGGGGCTGGGACAGGGGATACGAGCAGTACTTC. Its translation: CAWRGWDRGYEQYF.

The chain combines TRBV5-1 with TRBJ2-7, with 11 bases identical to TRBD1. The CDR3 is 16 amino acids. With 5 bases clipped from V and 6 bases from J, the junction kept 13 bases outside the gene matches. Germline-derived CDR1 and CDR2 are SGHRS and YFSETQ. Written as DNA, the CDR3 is TGCGCCAGCAGTCCCACCTTAGGGACAGGGGGTGGCGAGCAGTACTTC. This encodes CASSPTLGTGGGEQYF.

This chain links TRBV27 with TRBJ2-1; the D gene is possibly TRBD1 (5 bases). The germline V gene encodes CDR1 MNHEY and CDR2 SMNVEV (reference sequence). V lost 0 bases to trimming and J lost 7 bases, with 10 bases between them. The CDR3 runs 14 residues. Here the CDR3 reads CASSLSKGLNEQFF. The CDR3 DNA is TGTGCCAGCAGTTTATCGAAGGGGTTGAATGAGCAGTTCTTC.

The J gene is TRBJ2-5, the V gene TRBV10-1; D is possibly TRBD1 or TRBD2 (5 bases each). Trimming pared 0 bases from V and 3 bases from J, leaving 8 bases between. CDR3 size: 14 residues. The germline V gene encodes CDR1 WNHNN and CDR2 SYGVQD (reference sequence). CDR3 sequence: CASSESGREETQYF. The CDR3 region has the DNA TGCGCCAGCAGTGAGTCGGGGCGGGAAGAGACCCAGTACTTC.

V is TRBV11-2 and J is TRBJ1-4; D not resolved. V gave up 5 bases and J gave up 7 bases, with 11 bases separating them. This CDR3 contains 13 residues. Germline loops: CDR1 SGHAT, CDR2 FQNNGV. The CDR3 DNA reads TGTGCCAGCAGCCGGGCACCCACTGAAAAACTGTTTTTT. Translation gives CASSRAPTEKLFF.

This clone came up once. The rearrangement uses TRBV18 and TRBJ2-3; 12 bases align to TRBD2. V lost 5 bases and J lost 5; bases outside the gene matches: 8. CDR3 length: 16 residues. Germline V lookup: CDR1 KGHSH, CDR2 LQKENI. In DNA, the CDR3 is TGTGCCAGCTCATTCCGACTAGCGGGAGCGGAAGATACGCAGTATTTT. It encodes CASSFRLAGAEDTQYF.

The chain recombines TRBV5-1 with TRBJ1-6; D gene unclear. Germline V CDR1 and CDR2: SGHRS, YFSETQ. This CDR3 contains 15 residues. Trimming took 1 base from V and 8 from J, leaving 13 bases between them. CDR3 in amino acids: CASSLLYGGDSPLHF. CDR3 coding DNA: TGCGCCAGCAGCTTGTTATACGGCGGAGATTCACCCCTCCACTTT.

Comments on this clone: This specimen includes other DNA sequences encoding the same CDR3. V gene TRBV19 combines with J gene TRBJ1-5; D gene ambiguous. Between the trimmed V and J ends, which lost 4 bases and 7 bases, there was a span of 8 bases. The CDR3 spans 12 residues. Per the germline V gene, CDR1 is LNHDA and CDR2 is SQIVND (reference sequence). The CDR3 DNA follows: TGTGCCAGTAGTACGGTCCTACAGCCCCAGCATTTT. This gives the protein CASSTVLQPQHF.

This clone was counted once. The CDR3 loop is CASRVAGGPYNEQFF. The CDR3 coding sequence is TGTGCCAGCAGGGTAGCGGGAGGGCCCTACAATGAGCAGTTCTTC. The gene calls are TRBV27 and TRBJ2-1; 11 bases align to TRBD2. In germline, CDR1 is MNHEY, CDR2 SMNVEV (reference sequence). The CDR3 totals 15 residues. V lost 6 bases, J lost 2 bases, and 3 bases stayed unmatched.

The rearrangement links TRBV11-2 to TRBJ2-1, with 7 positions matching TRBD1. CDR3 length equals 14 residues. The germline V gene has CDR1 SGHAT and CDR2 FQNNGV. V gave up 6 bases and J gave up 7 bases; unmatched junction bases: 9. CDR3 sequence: CASRIPGQSNEQFF. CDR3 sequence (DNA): TGTGCCAGCAGAATACCGGGACAGTCGAATGAGCAGTTCTTC.

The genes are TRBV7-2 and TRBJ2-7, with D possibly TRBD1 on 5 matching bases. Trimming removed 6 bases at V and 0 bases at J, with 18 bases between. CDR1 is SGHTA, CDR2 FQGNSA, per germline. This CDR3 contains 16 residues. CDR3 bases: TGTGCCAGCAGTGGGGCAGAGAACCAAAGCTCCTACGAGCAGTACTTC. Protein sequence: CASSGAENQSSYEQYF. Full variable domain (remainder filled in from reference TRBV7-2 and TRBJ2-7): GAGVSQSPSNKVTEKGKDVELRCDPISGHTALYWYRQSLGQGLEFLIYFQGNSAPDKSGLPSDRFSAERTGGSVSTLTIQRTQQEDSAVYLCASSGAENQSSYEQYFGPGTRLTVT.

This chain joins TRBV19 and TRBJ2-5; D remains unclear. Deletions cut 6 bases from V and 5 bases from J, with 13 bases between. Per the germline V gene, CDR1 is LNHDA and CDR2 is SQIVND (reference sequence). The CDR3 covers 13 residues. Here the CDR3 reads CASRDRMQETQYF. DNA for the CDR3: TGTGCCAGTAGAGACCGGATGCAGGAGACCCAGTACTTC.

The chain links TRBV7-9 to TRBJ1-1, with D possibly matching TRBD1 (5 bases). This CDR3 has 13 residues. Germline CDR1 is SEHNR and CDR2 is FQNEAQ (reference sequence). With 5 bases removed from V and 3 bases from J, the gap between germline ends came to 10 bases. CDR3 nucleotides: TGTGCCAGCAGCCGGGGGTGGGACACTGAAGCTTTCTTT. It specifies CASSRGWDTEAFF. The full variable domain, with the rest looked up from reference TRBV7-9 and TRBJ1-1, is DTGVSQNPRHKITKRGQNVTFRCDPISEHNRLYWYRQTLGQGPEFLTYFQNEAQLEKSRLLSDRFSAERPKGSFSTLEIQRTEQGDSAMYLCASSRGWDTEAFFGQGTRLTVV.